This TCR beta chain was recorded in a study of T cells in Graves' hyperthyroidism and ophthalmopathy. The study's findings and limits: The model forecast ophthalmopathy, anticipating it by a median roughly 6 months before onset. Separation of ophthalmopathy from stable hyperthyroidism was achieved by a 13 V-J model.

This clonotype was observed a handful of times. Its antigen is unidentified. Researchers amplified the TCR beta CDR3 regions from RNA transcripts. With the HTBI primer set, the TCR CDR3 went through a first round of RT-PCR. TCRdb recomputed calls from the multiplex PCR reads with MiXCR, one row per CDR3 protein. This table has 550,000 to 800,000 distinct CDR3 sequences, approximately 16% appearing once. The sequence came from a man between 18 and 29 years old with Graves' hyperthyroidism. The specimen was blood.

The chain's CDR3 is CSASPETGSNEKLFF. In DNA, the CDR3 is TGCAGTGCTTCTCCCGAGACAGGCTCTAATGAAAAACTGTTTTTT. J is TRBJ1-4 and V is TRBV20-1; D possibly corresponds to TRBD1 (6 bases). From germline, CDR1 is DFQATT and CDR2 SNEGSKA (reference sequence). V lost 5 bases, J lost 3 bases, and 16 bases lay in between. The CDR3 loop spans 15 amino acids.